The text below deals with one TCR beta chain. V dropped 0 bases and J dropped 0 bases, with 9 bases sitting between them. The V gene's germline CDR1 is ENHRY and CDR2 SYGVKD. The CDR3 covers 16 residues. The sample comes from a study of control samples from healthy donors and cancer patients. Here immunoSEQ multiplex PCR was the method, and the copy in TCRdb shows in-frame clones only, minus some. The sample has 100,000 to 150,000 clones, 90% seen once; the top ten hold 2.5%. J is TRBJ1-3 and V is TRBV10-3; the D is unclear. This sequence originates from a man aged 40-55 years in good health. The specimen sequenced was blood. CDR3 in DNA: TGTGCCATCAGTGAGTCGTCGGTTTCCTCTGGAAACACCATATATTTT. It yields the protein CAISESSVSSGNTIYF.